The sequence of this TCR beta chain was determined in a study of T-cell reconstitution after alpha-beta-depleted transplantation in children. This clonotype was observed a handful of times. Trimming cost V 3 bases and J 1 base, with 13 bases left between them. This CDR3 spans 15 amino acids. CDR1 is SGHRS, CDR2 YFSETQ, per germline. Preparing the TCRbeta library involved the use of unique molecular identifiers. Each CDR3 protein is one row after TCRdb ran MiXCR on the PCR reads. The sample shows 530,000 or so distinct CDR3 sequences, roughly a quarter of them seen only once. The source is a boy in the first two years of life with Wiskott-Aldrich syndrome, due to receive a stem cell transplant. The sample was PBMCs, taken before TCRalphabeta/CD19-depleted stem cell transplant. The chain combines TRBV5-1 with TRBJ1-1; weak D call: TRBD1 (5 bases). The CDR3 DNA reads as TGCGCCAGCAGCTCTAGGGGCCAGCAGAACACTGAAGCTTTCTTT. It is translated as CASSSRGQQNTEAFF.